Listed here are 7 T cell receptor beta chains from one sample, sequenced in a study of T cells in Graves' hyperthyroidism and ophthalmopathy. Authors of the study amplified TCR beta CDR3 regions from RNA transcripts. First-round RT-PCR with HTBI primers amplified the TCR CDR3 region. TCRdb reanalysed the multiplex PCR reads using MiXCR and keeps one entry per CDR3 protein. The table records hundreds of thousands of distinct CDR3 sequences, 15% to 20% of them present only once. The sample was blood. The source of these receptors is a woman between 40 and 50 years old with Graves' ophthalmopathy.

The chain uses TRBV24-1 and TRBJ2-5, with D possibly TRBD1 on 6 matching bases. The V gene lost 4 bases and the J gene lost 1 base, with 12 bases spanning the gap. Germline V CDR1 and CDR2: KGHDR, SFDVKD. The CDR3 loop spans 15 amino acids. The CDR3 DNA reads TGTGCCACCAGTGACTATAGACAGGTCCAAGAGACCCAGTACTTC. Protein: CATSDYRQVQETQYF.

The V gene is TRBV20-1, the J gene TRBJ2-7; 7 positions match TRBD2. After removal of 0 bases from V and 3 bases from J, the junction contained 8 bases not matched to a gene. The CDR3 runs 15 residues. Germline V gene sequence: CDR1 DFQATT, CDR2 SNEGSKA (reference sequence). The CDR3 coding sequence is TGCAGTGCTAGAGATCCGGCTAGCGGAAACTACGAGCAGTACTTC. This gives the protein CSARDPASGNYEQYF.

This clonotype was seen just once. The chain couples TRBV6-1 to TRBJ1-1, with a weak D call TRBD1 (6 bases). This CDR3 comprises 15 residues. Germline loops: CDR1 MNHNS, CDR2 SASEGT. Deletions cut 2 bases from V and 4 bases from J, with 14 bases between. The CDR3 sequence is CASSERRDIGTEAFF. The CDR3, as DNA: TGTGCCAGCAGTGAAAGACGGGACATAGGCACTGAAGCTTTCTTT.

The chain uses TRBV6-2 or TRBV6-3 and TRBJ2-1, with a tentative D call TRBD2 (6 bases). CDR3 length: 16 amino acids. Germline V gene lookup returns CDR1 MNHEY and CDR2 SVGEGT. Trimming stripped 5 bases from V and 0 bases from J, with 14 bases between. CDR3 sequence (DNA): TGTGCCAGCAGTGTCCGGGCGGGGAGCTCCTACAATGAGCAGTTCTTC. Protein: CASSVRAGSSYNEQFF.

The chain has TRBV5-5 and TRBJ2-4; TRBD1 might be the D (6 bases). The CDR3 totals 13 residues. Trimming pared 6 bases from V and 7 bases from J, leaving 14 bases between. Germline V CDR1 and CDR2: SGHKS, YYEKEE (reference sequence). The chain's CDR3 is CASNSPDRNIQYF. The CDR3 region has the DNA TGTGCCAGCAACAGTCCTGACAGGAACATTCAGTACTTC.

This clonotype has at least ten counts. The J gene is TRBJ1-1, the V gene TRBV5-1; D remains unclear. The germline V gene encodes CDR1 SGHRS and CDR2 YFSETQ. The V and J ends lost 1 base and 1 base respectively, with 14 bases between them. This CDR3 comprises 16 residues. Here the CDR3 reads CASSLNGLSSNTEAFF. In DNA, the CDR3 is TGCGCCAGCAGCTTGAATGGTCTTTCTTCGAACACTGAAGCTTTCTTT.

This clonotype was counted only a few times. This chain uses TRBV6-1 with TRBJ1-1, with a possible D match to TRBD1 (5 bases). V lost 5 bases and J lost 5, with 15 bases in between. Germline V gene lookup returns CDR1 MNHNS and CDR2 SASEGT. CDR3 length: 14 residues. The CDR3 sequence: CASSYGGGETEAFF. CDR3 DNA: TGTGCCAGCAGTTATGGGGGGGGAGAAACTGAAGCTTTCTTT.